This T cell receptor beta chain was captured in a study of T-cell reconstitution after alpha-beta-depleted transplantation in children (dated by TCRdb to 2015 to 2016). In the study overall: T-cell immune reconstitution after TCRalphabeta/CD19-depleted allogeneic hematopoietic cell transplantation in children was quantitatively tracked in the study by means of TCR repertoire profiling.

Library preparation was by PCR. Sequencing took place on an Illumina HiSeq 2500. TCR libraries were prepared with molecular barcoding, using unique molecular identifiers to normalize TCRbeta repertoire quantification. Using fastp at Q25 and MiXCR, TCRdb reprocessed the public reads and kept productive beta chains. Every CDR3 protein is listed once, alongside the most common genes and DNA of its rows. The sample profile shows about 480,000 distinct CDR3 sequences; roughly an eighth of them were found once. The ten largest account for about 6% of the sample. A distance of 19 bases separates the germline ends of V and J, which lose 3 bases and 6 bases respectively. Its CDR3 holds 16 amino acids, cysteine through phenylalanine. Only the CDR3 DNA stays, 48 bases, in frame from base 1. Notes on this clonotype: Its binding antigen is unknown. It has no much larger one-base neighbor in the sample; base qualities were not kept.

The V gene is TRBV12-3 or TRBV12-4 and the J gene is TRBJ2-3, with TRBD1 tentatively as D gene (6 bases match). The specimen comprised PBMCs from the stem cell graft donor, sampled from the stem cell graft. This sequence originates from a human donor who donated a stem cell graft to a child with combined immunodeficiency. This receptor has the CDR3 CASSFGPGFRGDTQYF. The bases are TGTGCCAGCAGTTTTGGTCCCGGATTTAGGGGGGATACGCAGTATTTT.